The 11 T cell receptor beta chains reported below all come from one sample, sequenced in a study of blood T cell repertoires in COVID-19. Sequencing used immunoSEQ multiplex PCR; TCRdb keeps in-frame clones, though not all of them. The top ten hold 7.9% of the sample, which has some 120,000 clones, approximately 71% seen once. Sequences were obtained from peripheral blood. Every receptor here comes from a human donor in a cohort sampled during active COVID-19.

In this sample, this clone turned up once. The chain's CDR3 is CASSRWGTGIDEQYF. DNA of the CDR3: TGTGCCAGCAGCCGGTGGGGGACAGGGATCGACGAGCAGTACTTC. The rearrangement links TRBV7-2 to TRBJ2-7; TRBD1 agrees at 9 bases. CDR1 is SGHTA, CDR2 FQGNSA, per germline. The CDR3 extends over 15 amino acids. V lost 5 bases and J lost 5; bases outside the gene matches: 10.

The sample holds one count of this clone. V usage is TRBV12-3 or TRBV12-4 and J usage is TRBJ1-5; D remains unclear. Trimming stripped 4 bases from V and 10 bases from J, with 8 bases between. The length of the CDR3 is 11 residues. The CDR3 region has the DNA TGTGCCAGCAGTTCAGGTCTACCCCAGCATTTT. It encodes CASSSGLPQHF.

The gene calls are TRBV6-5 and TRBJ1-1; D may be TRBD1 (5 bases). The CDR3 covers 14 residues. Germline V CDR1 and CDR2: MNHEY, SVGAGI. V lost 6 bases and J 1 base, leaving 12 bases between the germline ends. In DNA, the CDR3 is TGTGCCAGCAGCAGAGACAGCTGGAACACTGAAGCTTTCTTT. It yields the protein CASSRDSWNTEAFF.

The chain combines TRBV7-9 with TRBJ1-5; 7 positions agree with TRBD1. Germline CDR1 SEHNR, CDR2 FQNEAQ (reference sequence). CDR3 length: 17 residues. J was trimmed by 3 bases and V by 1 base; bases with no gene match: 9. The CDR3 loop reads CASSLDRQGEYNQPQHF. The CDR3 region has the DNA TGTGCCAGCAGCTTAGATAGACAGGGAGAATACAATCAGCCCCAGCATTTT. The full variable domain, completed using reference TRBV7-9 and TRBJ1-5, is DTGVSQNPRHKITKRGQNVTFRCDPISEHNRLYWYRQTLGQGPEFLTYFQNEAQLEKSRLLSDRFSAERPKGSFSTLEIQRTEQGDSAMYLCASSLDRQGEYNQPQHFGDGTRLSIL.

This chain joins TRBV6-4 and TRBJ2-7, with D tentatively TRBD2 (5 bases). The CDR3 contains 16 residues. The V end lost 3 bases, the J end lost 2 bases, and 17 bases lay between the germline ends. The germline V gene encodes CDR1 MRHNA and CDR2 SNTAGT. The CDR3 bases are TGTGCCAGCAGTGAATCGCCGGGAAGATTGCCCTACGAGCAGTACTTC. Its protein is CASSESPGRLPYEQYF.

The CDR3 DNA follows: TGTGCCAGTAGTATAAGCGGCGGCTCCCTTACTAACTATGGCTACACCTTC. This encodes CASSISGGSLTNYGYTF. The rearrangement uses TRBV19 and TRBJ1-2; D remains ambiguous. V lost 2 bases, J lost 0 bases, and 16 bases lay in between. The CDR3 extends over 17 amino acids. Looked up from germline, CDR1 is LNHDA and CDR2 is SQIVND (reference sequence).

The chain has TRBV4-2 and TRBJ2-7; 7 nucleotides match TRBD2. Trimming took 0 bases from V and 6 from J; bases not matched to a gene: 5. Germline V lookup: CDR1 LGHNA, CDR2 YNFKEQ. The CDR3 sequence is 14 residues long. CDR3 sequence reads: CASSQDLAGTEQYF. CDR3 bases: TGTGCCAGCAGCCAAGATTTAGCGGGCACCGAGCAGTACTTC.

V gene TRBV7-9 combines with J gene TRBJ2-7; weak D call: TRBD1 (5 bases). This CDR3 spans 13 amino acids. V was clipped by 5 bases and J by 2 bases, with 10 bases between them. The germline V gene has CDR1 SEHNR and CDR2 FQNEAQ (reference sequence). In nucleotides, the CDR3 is TGTGCCAGCAGCCTCAGGGAAGCCTACGAGCAGTACTTC. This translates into CASSLREAYEQYF.

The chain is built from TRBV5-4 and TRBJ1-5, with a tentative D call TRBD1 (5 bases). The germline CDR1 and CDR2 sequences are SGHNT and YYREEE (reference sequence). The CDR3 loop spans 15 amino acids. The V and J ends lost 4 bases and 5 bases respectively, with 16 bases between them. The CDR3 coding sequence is TGTGCCAGCAGCCCTGGGACGGGGGAAGATCAGCCCCAGCATTTT. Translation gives CASSPGTGEDQPQHF.

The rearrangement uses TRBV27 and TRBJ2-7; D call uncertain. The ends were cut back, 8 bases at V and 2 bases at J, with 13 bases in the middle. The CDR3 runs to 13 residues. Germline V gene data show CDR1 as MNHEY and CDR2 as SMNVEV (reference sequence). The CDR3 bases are TGTGCCAGCGGGCATGGGCCGGCCTACGAGCAGTACTTC. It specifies CASGHGPAYEQYF.

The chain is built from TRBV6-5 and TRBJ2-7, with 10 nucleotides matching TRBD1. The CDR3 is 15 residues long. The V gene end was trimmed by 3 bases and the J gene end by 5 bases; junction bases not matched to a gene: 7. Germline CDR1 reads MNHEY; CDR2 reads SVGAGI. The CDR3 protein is CASSYTGTGENEQYF. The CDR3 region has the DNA TGTGCCAGCAGTTATACCGGGACAGGGGAAAACGAGCAGTACTTC.